The entry below gives a single TCR beta chain sequence along with its context. Generated by immunoSEQ multiplex PCR, the TCRdb table keeps only in-frame clones and is missing some. The sample lists 81,000 or so clones, approximately 90% occurring once. Trimming pared 3 bases from V and 11 bases from J, leaving 12 bases between. Looked up from germline, CDR1 is SGHDN and CDR2 is FVKESK. The CDR3 contains 12 residues. This specimen comes from a study of T cell changes during pregnancy in multiple sclerosis. This specimen was PBMCs, taken in the first trimester of pregnancy. V usage is TRBV14 and J usage is TRBJ2-3, with D possibly being TRBD2 (6 bases). This receptor was taken from a female donor in good health, serving as a control in a pregnancy study. Some clones in this sample may be carry-over from other donors' samples. DNA of the CDR3: TGTGCCAGCAGCCAGCTAGCGCACATGCAGTATTTT. Its protein is CASSQLAHMQYF.